This T cell receptor (beta chain) was recovered during a study of T-cell memory formation after mild COVID-19. TCRdb processed the 5' RACE reads anew with MiXCR; each CDR3 protein has one entry. This table has some 300,000 distinct CDR3 sequences, 20% to 25% appearing once. CDR3 length equals 15 residues. Trimming pared 8 bases from V and 4 bases from J, leaving 17 bases between. Per germline, CDR1 SGHTA and CDR2 FQGNSA. Source material: PBMCs or a T cell subset sorted from them (not recorded which). The clonotype originates from a man aged 18-30 years who had mild COVID-19 (a few samples of this study predate the infection). Cell type and time point are not known. The chain couples TRBV7-2 to TRBJ1-4; tentatively, D is TRBD1 (5 bases). For the CDR3, the DNA is TGTGCCAGCGGATCTTCAGGAGGGGTTAATGAAAAACTGTTTTTT. Amino acids: CASGSSGGVNEKLFF.